Following are 23 T cell receptor beta chains from one sample sequenced in a study of T cell responses to AZD1222 COVID-19 vaccine. TCRdb keeps only in-frame clones here, not all; method: immunoSEQ multiplex PCR. The data hold approximately 82,000 clones, with around 83% observed a single time. The sample was peripheral blood, taken on day 0 of AZD1222 vaccination. Every receptor here comes from an adult in good health.

The V call is TRBV10-1, the J call TRBJ1-2; TRBD1 matches at 9 bases. The V gene's germline CDR1 is WNHNN and CDR2 SYGVQD (reference sequence). The V segment lost 6 bases and the J segment 7 bases; nucleotides outside the gene matches: 6. The CDR3 runs 13 residues. CDR3 DNA: TGCGCCAGCAGCTTTGGACAGGGGTCTGGCTACACCTTC. Translation gives CASSFGQGSGYTF.

This clone was seen only once. The chain employs TRBV11-1 and TRBJ1-6, with D unresolved. There are 15 residues in the CDR3. The V end lost 1 base, the J end lost 9 bases, and 13 bases lay between the germline ends. The germline V gene encodes CDR1 SGHAT and CDR2 FQDESV (reference sequence). The CDR3 sequence: CASSLVSGTASPLHF. As DNA, the CDR3 is TGTGCCAGCAGCTTAGTTAGTGGCACCGCTTCACCCCTCCACTTT.

CDR3 sequence (DNA): TGTGCCAGCAGGCCCCCCCTGGCGGGGGGGCTTTACAATGAGCAGTTCTTC. Protein product: CASRPPLAGGLYNEQFF. The rearrangement links TRBV2 to TRBJ2-1, with 9 positions matching TRBD2. Per germline, CDR1 SNHLY and CDR2 FYNNEI. V shed 6 bases, J shed 4 bases, and the junction held 13 bases outside the gene matches. CDR3 size: 17 residues.

The rearrangement links TRBV12-5 to TRBJ1-2; D not certain. V was trimmed by 4 bases and J by 0 bases, leaving 6 bases between them. The CDR3 runs 13 residues. Germline values: CDR1 LGHNT, CDR2 FRNRAP. CDR3 sequence: CASGSGPNYGYTF. The CDR3 coding sequence is TGTGCTAGTGGTTCAGGTCCTAACTATGGCTACACCTTC.

The J gene is TRBJ2-1, the V gene TRBV5-1, with 9 bases identical to TRBD2. This CDR3 is 16 amino acids long. V lost 4 bases to trimming and J lost 1 base; unmatched junction nucleotides: 6. Germline loops: CDR1 SGHRS, CDR2 YFSETQ. The CDR3 loop reads CASSPRLAGSYNEQFF. CDR3 nucleotide sequence: TGCGCCAGCAGCCCACGGCTAGCGGGGTCCTACAATGAGCAGTTCTTC.

The CDR3 DNA sequence: TGTGCCAGCAGTGAAGGGGCAGGGGGAAACACTGAAGCTTTCTTT. Amino acid sequence: CASSEGAGGNTEAFF. The chain couples TRBV6-1 to TRBJ1-1, with 7 positions matching TRBD1. The junction had 4 bases not matched to a gene; V was cut back by 1 base and J by 2 bases. CDR3 length: 15 amino acids. From germline, CDR1 is MNHNS and CDR2 SASEGT.

This sequence joins TRBV18 and TRBJ1-5; no clear D gene. The CDR3 sequence is 14 residues long. CDR1 KGHSH and CDR2 LQKENI come from the germline V gene. V was trimmed by 0 bases and J by 6 bases, leaving 9 bases between them. CDR3 DNA sequence: TGTGCCAGCTCACCACCGTACAGTTCTCAGCCCCAGCATTTT. Protein sequence: CASSPPYSSQPQHF.

The CDR3 bases are TGTGCCAGCAGCCCATGGGATACCACTGAAGCTTTCTTT. It codes for CASSPWDTTEAFF. The V call is TRBV12-3 or TRBV12-4, the J call TRBJ1-1; no firm D call. V lost 6 bases and J lost 4, with 12 bases in between. The CDR3 totals 13 residues.

This clone was found once. The J gene is TRBJ2-2, the V gene TRBV9; D tentatively fits TRBD1 or TRBD2 (5 bases each). This CDR3 has 16 residues. V was shortened by 3 bases and J by 3 bases, with 15 bases between the two germline ends. Germline-derived CDR1 and CDR2 are SGDLS and YYNGEE. This CDR3 is CASSGTRGSYTGELFF. CDR3 sequence (DNA): TGTGCCAGCAGCGGGACGAGGGGATCGTACACCGGGGAGCTGTTTTTT.

This chain links TRBV5-1 with TRBJ2-5, with D possibly matching TRBD1 (5 bases). CDR1 SGHRS and CDR2 YFSETQ come from the germline V gene. V was pared by 4 bases and J by 5 bases, with 18 bases between. This CDR3 is built from 15 residues. The CDR3 bases are TGCGCCAGCAGCGCTCAGGGATTCGGTTTGGAGACCCAGTACTTC. It translates to CASSAQGFGLETQYF.

This clone was picked up a small number of times. This chain links TRBV24-1 with TRBJ1-6; no clear D. Trimming pared 0 bases from V and 10 bases from J, leaving 3 bases between. Germline lookup yields CDR1 KGHDR and CDR2 SFDVKD. The CDR3 is 12 residues long. DNA of the CDR3: TGTGCCACCAGTGATTTGGGGTCACCCCTCCACTTT. Its translation is CATSDLGSPLHF.

The chain combines TRBV7-2 with TRBJ1-1, with 8 bases aligning to TRBD1. The CDR3 has 12 amino acids. V shed 10 bases and J 8 bases; nucleotides not matched to a gene: 9. CDR1 and CDR2 (germline): SGHTA, FQGNSA. CDR3 sequence (DNA): TGTGCCACCCTCCCGAGGGACAGGGAAGCTTTCTTT. It translates to CATLPRDREAFF.

The chain joins TRBV28 to TRBJ2-5; D tentatively fits TRBD1 or TRBD2 (5 bases each). Between the trimmed V and J ends, which lost 6 bases and 2 bases, there was a span of 22 bases. The CDR3 has 17 amino acids. Per the germline V gene, CDR1 is MDHEN and CDR2 is SYDVKM. The CDR3 protein is CASRFPGTFTEQETQYF. The CDR3 DNA follows: TGTGCCAGCAGGTTTCCCGGGACCTTTACGGAGCAAGAGACCCAGTACTTC.

This chain joins TRBV30 and TRBJ1-2, with D unresolved. Germline values: CDR1 GTSNPN, CDR2 SVGIG (reference sequence). V dropped 3 bases and J dropped 0 bases, with 8 bases sitting between them. The CDR3 sequence is 13 residues long. CDR3 loop: CAWSLRPNYGYTF. DNA of the CDR3: TGTGCCTGGAGCCTCCGGCCTAACTATGGCTACACCTTC. Based on the CDR3 plus reference TRBV30 and TRBJ1-2, the full variable domain is SQTIHQWPATLVQPVGSPLSLECTVEGTSNPNLYWYRQAAGRGLQLLFYSVGIGQISSEVPQNLSASRPQDRQFILSSKKLLLSDSGFYLCAWSLRPNYGYTFGSGTRLTVV.

This chain uses TRBV6-5 with TRBJ1-1, with D tentatively TRBD1 (5 bases). V dropped 2 bases and J dropped 1 base, with 14 bases sitting between them. This CDR3 has 16 residues. CDR1 MNHEY and CDR2 SVGAGI come from the germline V gene. DNA for the CDR3: TGTGCCAGCAGTTACGGCACCCTAACAGGGAACACTGAAGCTTTCTTT. This codes for CASSYGTLTGNTEAFF.

This clone came up once. The gene calls are TRBV24-1 and TRBJ1-2; 10 nucleotides match TRBD1. The germline CDR1 and CDR2 sequences are KGHDR and SFDVKD. V dropped 4 bases and J dropped 5; count of bases not matched to a gene: 6. The CDR3 loop spans 15 amino acids. This CDR3 is CATSDQGQGWYGYTF. Here the CDR3 DNA reads TGTGCCACCAGTGACCAGGGACAGGGGTGGTATGGCTACACCTTC.

The genes are TRBV28 and TRBJ1-5; the D gene is possibly TRBD1 (5 bases). Germline lookup yields CDR1 MDHEN and CDR2 SYDVKM. This CDR3 comprises 14 residues. V lost 1 base and J 2 bases, leaving 6 bases between the germline ends. The CDR3 sequence is CASSLLGRNQPQHF. CDR3 in DNA: TGTGCCAGCAGTTTATTGGGGCGCAATCAGCCCCAGCATTTT.

J is TRBJ2-7 and V is TRBV4-1; D is possibly TRBD1 or TRBD2 (5 bases each). The CDR3 is 15 amino acids. The ends were cut back, 5 bases at V and 0 bases at J, with 14 bases in the middle. Germline CDR1 and CDR2: MGHRA and YSYEKL. The CDR3 DNA is TGCGCCAGCAGCGAGAGGGACGCCTACTCCTACGAGCAGTACTTC. Translated: CASSERDAYSYEQYF.

V gene TRBV11-3 combines with J gene TRBJ2-1; D gene ambiguous. The CDR3 has 14 residues. Germline CDR1 and CDR2: SGHNT and YENEEA. Trimming stripped 5 bases from V and 7 bases from J, with 15 bases between. The CDR3 DNA reads as TGTGCCAGCAGCCTATATGGGGTGTCGAATGAGCAGTTCTTC. Translating gives CASSLYGVSNEQFF.

The genes are TRBV7-3 and TRBJ1-1; weak D call: TRBD1 (5 bases). V was pared by 5 bases and J by 5 bases, with 15 bases between. This CDR3 is built from 14 residues. Germline V gene lookup returns CDR1 SGHTA and CDR2 FQGTGA. The chain's CDR3 is CASSLSGAGTEAFF. CDR3 in DNA: TGTGCCAGCAGCCTCTCTGGGGCGGGGACTGAAGCTTTCTTT.

V and J are TRBV2 and TRBJ2-7; tentative D call: TRBD1 (6 bases). Trimming took off 8 bases at V and 2 bases at J, with 10 bases between the two ends. This CDR3 has 12 amino acids. CDR1 is SNHLY and CDR2 is FYNNEI in the germline V gene. The CDR3 region has the DNA TGTGCCAGCTTTCGGACAGCCTACGAGCAGTACTTC. Translated: CASFRTAYEQYF.

The CDR3 region is CASGRPAGGPSEQFF. CDR3 coding DNA: TGTGCCAGCGGCCGCCCCGCGGGGGGGCCTAGTGAGCAGTTCTTC. The chain recombines TRBV6-2 or TRBV6-3 with TRBJ2-1, with 9 bases fitting TRBD2. CDR1 MNHEY and CDR2 SVGEGT come from the germline V gene. Trimming took 8 bases from V and 9 from J; bases not matched to a gene: 14. The CDR3 spans 15 residues.

The table lists this clone with a few counts. This chain uses TRBV9 with TRBJ2-2, with 8 bases aligning to TRBD1. The CDR3 loop spans 16 amino acids. CDR1 SGDLS and CDR2 YYNGEE come from the germline V gene. V gave up 2 bases and J gave up 1 base; unmatched junction bases: 4. DNA for the CDR3: TGTGCCAGCAGCGTTCGACAGGGGTTGAACACCGGGGAGCTGTTTTTT. Its protein product is CASSVRQGLNTGELFF. The variable domain in full, completed from reference TRBV9 and TRBJ2-2, reads DSGVTQTPKHLITATGQRVTLRCSPRSGDLSVYWYQQSLDQGLQFLIQYYNGEERAKGNILERFSAQQFPDLHSELNLSSLELGDSALYFCASSVRQGLNTGELFFGEGSRLTVL.